This T cell receptor (beta chain) stems from a study of blood T cell repertoires in COVID-19 (dated by TCRdb to about 2020). A note on the overall study: Samples covering the acute and convalescent phases of COVID-19 were provided by collaborators in the United States, Italy and Spain. The material from the prospective study consisted of cDNA or gDNA derived from T cells, B-cell-depleted T cells, or PBMCs. Deeply sampled blood TCRbeta repertoires from subjects exposed to, actively infected with, or recovered from COVID-19 were included in the dataset. The repertoires were made available in a free public database intended to serve as a resource for research on the immune response to SARS-CoV-2. Samples came from the ongoing ImmuneRACE study (first 160 participants) plus 1,254 subjects from 6 global collaborators. Sample metadata almost always included a de-identified subject ID, COVID-19 status, age in years and sex. Where available, HLA class I and class II types were obtained from metadata supplied by the sample provider rather than from assay-based typing. Results the study describes overall, beyond this receptor: Clinical and demographic metadata were provided uncurated, with the amount varying by source and participant.

The collaborating institutions used their own protocols to collect whole blood in K2EDTA tubes. For TCRbeta analysis, collaborator samples were shipped as frozen whole blood, as isolated PBMCs, or as DNA extracted from either sample type. About this clone: Its antigen remains undetermined. The input lacks base qualities; no much larger clone sits a single base away.

From a lookup of the germline V gene (reference sequence), CDR1 and CDR2 are LNHDA and SQIVND. Trimmed from V: 4 bases; trimmed from J: 5 bases; junction bases lacking a gene match: 2. The CDR3 measures 13 amino acids from cysteine to phenylalanine. The kept DNA is CDR3 alone, 39 bases in frame from the first base. TCRbeta CDR3 regions were amplified from genomic DNA by means of the immunoSEQ Assay, a bias-controlled multiplex PCR. As for how the authors treated the data: The number of nucleated cells in each sample was estimated from the amplification of reference gene primers within the assay. To quantify the absolute abundance of each unique TCRbeta CDR3 rearrangement, sequence reads were collapsed and filtered. For each sample, productive Simpson clonality was calculated by taking the square root of Simpson's diversity index across productive rearrangements. What TCRdb holds here is the immuneACCESS table cut down to in-frame rearrangements. Part of the clones is not present; checked against another copy, under half of the missing clones reflect an unresolved V gene, and the others are unexplained. V and J calls and clone size follow that table, whereas D and trimming were derived from the DNA. The sample table records around 150,000 clones; approximately 86% of these occur just once. The leading ten clones occupy around 3.5% of the sample.

The TCR originated in a man between 70 and 80 years old with acute or convalescent COVID-19. This receptor chain uses TRBV19 and TRBJ1-1; 9 middle bases align to TRBD1. The sample consisted of peripheral blood. This receptor has the CDR3 CASSNRGRTEAFF. In nucleotide form, the sequence is TGTGCCAGTAGTAACAGGGGGCGTACTGAAGCTTTCTTT.